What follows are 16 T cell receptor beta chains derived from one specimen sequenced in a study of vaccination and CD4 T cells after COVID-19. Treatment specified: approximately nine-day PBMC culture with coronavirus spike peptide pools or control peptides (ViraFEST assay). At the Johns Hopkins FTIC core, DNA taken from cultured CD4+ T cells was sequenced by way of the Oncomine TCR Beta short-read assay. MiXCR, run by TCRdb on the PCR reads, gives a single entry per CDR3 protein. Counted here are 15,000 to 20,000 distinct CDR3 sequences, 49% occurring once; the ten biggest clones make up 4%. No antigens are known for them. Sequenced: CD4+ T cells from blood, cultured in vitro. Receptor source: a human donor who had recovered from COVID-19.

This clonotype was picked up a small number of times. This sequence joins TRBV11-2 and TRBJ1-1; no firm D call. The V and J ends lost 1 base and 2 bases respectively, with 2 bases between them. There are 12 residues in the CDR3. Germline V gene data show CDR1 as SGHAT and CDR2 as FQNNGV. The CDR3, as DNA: TGTGCCAGCAGCTTAGCAAACACTGAAGCTTTCTTT. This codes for CASSLANTEAFF.

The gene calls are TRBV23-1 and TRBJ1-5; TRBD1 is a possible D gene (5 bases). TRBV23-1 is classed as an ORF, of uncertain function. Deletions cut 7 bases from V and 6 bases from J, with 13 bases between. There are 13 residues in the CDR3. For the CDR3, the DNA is TGCGCCAGCACCCGGGCAGGGATTCAGCCCCAGCATTTT. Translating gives CASTRAGIQPQHF.

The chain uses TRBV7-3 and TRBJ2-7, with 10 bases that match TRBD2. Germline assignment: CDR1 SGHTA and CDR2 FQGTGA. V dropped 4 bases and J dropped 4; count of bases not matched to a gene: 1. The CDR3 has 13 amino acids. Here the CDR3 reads CASSSAGGYEQYF. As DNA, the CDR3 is TGTGCCAGCAGCTCAGCGGGAGGGTACGAGCAGTACTTC.

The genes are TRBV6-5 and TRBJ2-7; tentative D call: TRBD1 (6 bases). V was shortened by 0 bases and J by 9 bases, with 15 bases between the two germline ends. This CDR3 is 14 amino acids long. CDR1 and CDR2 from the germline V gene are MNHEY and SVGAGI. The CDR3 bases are TGTGCCAGCAGTTACTCCGAGACAGGCGTCGGGCAGTACTTC. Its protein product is CASSYSETGVGQYF.

In DNA, the CDR3 is TGTGCCAGTAGTCCACCCCCGGGACAGGGCTATGGCTACACCTTC. It codes for CASSPPPGQGYGYTF. The chain is built from TRBV19 and TRBJ1-2, with TRBD1 matching 9 bases. Trimming removed 5 bases from V and 4 bases from J; junction bases left unmatched: 8. In germline, CDR1 is LNHDA, CDR2 SQIVND (reference sequence). CDR3 length: 15 residues.

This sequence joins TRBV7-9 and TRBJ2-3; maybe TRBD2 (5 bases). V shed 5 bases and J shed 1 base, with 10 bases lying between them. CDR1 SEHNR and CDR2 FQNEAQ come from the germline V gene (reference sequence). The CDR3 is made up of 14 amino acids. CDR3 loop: CASSQLAGTDTQYF. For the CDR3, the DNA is TGTGCCAGCAGCCAGCTAGCCGGCACAGATACGCAGTATTTT.

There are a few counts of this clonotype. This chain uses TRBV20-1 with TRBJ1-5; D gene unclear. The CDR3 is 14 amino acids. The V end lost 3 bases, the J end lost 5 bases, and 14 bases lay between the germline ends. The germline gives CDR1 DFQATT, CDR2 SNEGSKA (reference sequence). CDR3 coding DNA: TGCAGTGCTAGCCCCACCCTTCTAGATCAGCCCCAGCATTTT. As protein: CSASPTLLDQPQHF.

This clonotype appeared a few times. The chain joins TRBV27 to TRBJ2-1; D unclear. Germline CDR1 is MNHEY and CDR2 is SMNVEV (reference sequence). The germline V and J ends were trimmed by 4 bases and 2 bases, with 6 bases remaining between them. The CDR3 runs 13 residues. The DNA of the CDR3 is TGTGCCAGCAGTTCCGCCCCCTACAATGAGCAGTTCTTC. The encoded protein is CASSSAPYNEQFF.

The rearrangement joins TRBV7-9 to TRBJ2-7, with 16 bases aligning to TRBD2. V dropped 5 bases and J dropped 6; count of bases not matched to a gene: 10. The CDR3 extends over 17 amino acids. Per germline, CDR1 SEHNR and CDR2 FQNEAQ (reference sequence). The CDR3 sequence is CASSQLGLAGGPSEQYF. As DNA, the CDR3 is TGTGCCAGCAGCCAACTGGGACTAGCGGGGGGGCCATCCGAGCAGTACTTC.

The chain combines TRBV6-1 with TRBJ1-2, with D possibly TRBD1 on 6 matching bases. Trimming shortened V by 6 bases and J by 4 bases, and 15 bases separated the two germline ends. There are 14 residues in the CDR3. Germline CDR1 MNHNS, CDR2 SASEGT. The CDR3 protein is CASRKETGAYGYTF. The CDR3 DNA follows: TGTGCCAGCAGGAAGGAGACAGGAGCCTATGGCTACACCTTC.

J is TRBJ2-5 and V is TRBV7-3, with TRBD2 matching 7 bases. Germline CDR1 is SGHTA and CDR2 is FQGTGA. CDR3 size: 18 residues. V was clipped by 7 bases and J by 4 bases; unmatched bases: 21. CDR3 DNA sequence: TGTGCCAGCACCCAAAGGCGGGGGTTGGCAGGTAGGGGAGAGACCCAGTACTTC. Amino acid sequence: CASTQRRGLAGRGETQYF.

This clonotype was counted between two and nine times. DNA for the CDR3: TGCAGTGCTAGTAGCGGGAGAGGGACAGATACGCAGTATTTT. It encodes CSASSGRGTDTQYF. The V call is TRBV20-1, the J call TRBJ2-3; 9 nucleotides line up with TRBD2. The CDR3 has 14 residues. Germline V CDR1 and CDR2: DFQATT, SNEGSKA (reference sequence). V lost 3 bases, J lost 3 bases, and 4 bases stayed unmatched.

CDR3 residues: CASSMGQAQETQYF. The CDR3 DNA reads TGTGCCAGCAGCATGGGACAGGCCCAAGAGACCCAGTACTTC. The V call is TRBV11-2, the J call TRBJ2-5, with 8 bases lining up with TRBD1. CDR1 and CDR2 (germline): SGHAT, FQNNGV. The CDR3 sequence is 14 residues long. The trim removed 5 bases at V and 1 base at J, leaving 3 bases unmatched. Variable domain in full (rest from reference TRBV11-2 and TRBJ2-5): EAGVAQSPRYKIIEKRQSVAFWCNPISGHATLYWYQQILGQGPKLLIQFQNNGVVDDSQLPKDRFSAERLKGVDSTLKIQPAKLEDSAVYLCASSMGQAQETQYFGPGTRLLVL.

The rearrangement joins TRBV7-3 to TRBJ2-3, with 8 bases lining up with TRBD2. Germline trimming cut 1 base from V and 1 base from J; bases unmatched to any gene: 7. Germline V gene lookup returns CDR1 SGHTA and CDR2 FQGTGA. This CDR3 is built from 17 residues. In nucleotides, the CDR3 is TGTGCCAGCAGCTTAATCGGGGGGGCCTCGGGCACAGATACGCAGTATTTT. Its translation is CASSLIGGASGTDTQYF.

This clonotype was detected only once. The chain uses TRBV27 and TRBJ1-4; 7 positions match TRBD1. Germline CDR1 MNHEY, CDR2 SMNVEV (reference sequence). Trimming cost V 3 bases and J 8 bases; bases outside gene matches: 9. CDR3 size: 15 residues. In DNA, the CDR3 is TGTGCCAGCAGTTTGAGAGGGGGCGCCGGGGAAAAACTGTTTTTT. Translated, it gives CASSLRGGAGEKLFF.

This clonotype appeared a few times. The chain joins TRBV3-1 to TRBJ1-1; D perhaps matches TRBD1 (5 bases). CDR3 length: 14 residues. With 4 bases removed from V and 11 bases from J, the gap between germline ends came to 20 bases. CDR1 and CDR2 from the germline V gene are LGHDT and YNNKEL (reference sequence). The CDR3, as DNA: TGTGCCAGCAGCCTCGCCGGAGGGGAACGGTTGGCTTTCTTT. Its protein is CASSLAGGERLAFF.